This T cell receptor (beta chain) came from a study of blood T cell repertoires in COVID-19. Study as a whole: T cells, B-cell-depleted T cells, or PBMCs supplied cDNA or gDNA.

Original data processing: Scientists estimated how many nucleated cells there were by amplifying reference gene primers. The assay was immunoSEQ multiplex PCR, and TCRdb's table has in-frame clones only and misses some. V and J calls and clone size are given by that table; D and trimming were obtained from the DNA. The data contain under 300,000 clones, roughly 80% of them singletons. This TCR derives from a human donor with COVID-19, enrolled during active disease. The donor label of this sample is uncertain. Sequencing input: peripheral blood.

CDR3 protein: CASSLSSSGSRQFF. CDR3 nucleotide sequence: TGTGCCAGCAGTTTATCGTCTAGCGGGAGTCGGCAGTTCTTC. The rearrangement joins TRBV27 to TRBJ2-1, with 10 positions matching TRBD2. With 0 bases clipped from V and 12 bases from J, the junction kept 5 bases outside the gene matches. Germline V CDR1 and CDR2: MNHEY, SMNVEV (reference sequence). This CDR3 comprises 14 residues.